The 9 T cell receptor beta chains in this list originate from one sample, sequenced in a study of beta chain features in type 1 diabetes. As every portion of the isolated RNA was reverse transcribed, the sequencing read expressed TCRB transcripts. Libraries were prepared by immunoSEQ multiplex PCR; TCRdb keeps only in-frame clonotypes and omits some of them. This sample has nearly 350,000 clones, with around 7.6% found just once. Material: central memory CD4+ T cells from blood. Every receptor here comes from a woman aged 18-30 years in good health.

Only a few counts were recorded for this clone. The rearrangement links TRBV6-1 to TRBJ2-7, with no clear D. Trimming left V 6 bases short and J 2 bases short, with 14 bases between. This CDR3 region has 14 residues. Germline V CDR1 and CDR2: MNHNS, SASEGT. CDR3 in amino acids: CASRGWRTAYEQYF. CDR3 nucleotide sequence: TGTGCCAGCAGGGGGTGGCGGACCGCCTACGAGCAGTACTTC.

This clone has a handful of counts. The rearrangement uses TRBV7-8 and TRBJ1-2, with TRBD1 matching over 7 bases. The CDR3 runs to 12 residues. V was clipped by 5 bases and J by 8 bases; unmatched bases: 5. Germline V CDR1 and CDR2: SGHVS, FQNEAQ. For the CDR3, the DNA is TGTGCCAGCAGCGGCTGGACAGGAGGCTACACCTTC. Amino acids: CASSGWTGGYTF.

In its sample, this clone was seen many times. V gene TRBV7-2 combines with J gene TRBJ2-3, with D unresolved. The V gene lost 5 bases and the J gene lost 0 bases, with 9 bases spanning the gap. The CDR3 has 14 residues. The germline CDR1 and CDR2 sequences are SGHTA and FQGNSA. The CDR3 here is CASSVSQSTDTQYF. The DNA of the CDR3 is TGTGCCAGCAGCGTTTCGCAAAGCACAGATACGCAGTATTTT.

The V and J genes are TRBV18 and TRBJ2-7; the match to TRBD1 covers 9 bases. Per germline, CDR1 KGHSH and CDR2 LQKENI. This CDR3 is built from 15 residues. Trimming cost V 6 bases and J 6 bases; bases outside gene matches: 12. The CDR3 protein is CASSPGQGAQGEQYF. CDR3 DNA: TGTGCCAGCTCGCCGGGACAGGGAGCACAGGGCGAGCAGTACTTC. The whole variable domain, remainder taken from reference TRBV18 and TRBJ2-7, is NAGVMQNPRHLVRRRGQEARLRCSPMKGHSHVYWYRQLPEEGLKFMVYLQKENIIDESGMPKERFSAEFPKEGPSILRIQQVVRGDSAAYFCASSPGQGAQGEQYFGPGTRLTVT.

This clone was observed at least ten times. The V call is TRBV28, the J call TRBJ2-1; 9 positions match TRBD2. The CDR3 contains 15 residues. Germline V gene sequence: CDR1 MDHEN, CDR2 SYDVKM. Trimming took 6 bases from V and 10 from J; bases not matched to a gene: 13. The CDR3 region has the DNA TGTGCCAGCAGAGCTGGAGCGGGAGGTGTTAGAGAGCAGTTCTTC. Amino acids: CASRAGAGGVREQFF. The entire variable domain, with the rest obtained from reference TRBV28 and TRBJ2-1, is as follows: DVKVTQSSRYLVKRTGEKVFLECVQDMDHENMFWYRQDPGLGLRLIYFSYDVKMKEKGDIPEGYSVSREKKERFSLILESASTNQTSMYLCASRAGAGGVREQFFGPGTRLTVL.

This chain joins TRBV7-8 and TRBJ1-2; TRBD1 matches at 7 bases. Trimming removed 8 bases from V and 4 bases from J; junction bases left unmatched: 7. The CDR3 has 13 amino acids. CDR1 and CDR2 from the germline V gene are SGHVS and FQNEAQ. In DNA form, the CDR3 reads TGTGCCAGCGGACTCTACAGGGGCTATGGCTACACCTTC. It codes for CASGLYRGYGYTF.

This clone has only a few counts. V usage is TRBV6-5 and J usage is TRBJ1-5, with D perhaps TRBD1 (6 bases). This CDR3 is built from 14 residues. V lost 5 bases, J lost 7 bases, and 15 bases lay in between. Germline V gene data show CDR1 as MNHEY and CDR2 as SVGAGI. The CDR3, as DNA: TGTGCCAGCAGTCGGGGGGCAGGGAGACAGCCCCAGCATTTT. Its protein is CASSRGAGRQPQHF.

This clone was seen only a few times. The chain is built from TRBV19 and TRBJ1-1, with a weak D call TRBD1 (5 bases). Germline V gene lookup returns CDR1 LNHDA and CDR2 SQIVND (reference sequence). CDR3 length: 13 amino acids. V shed 4 bases and J shed 4 bases, with 10 bases lying between them. CDR3 in DNA: TGTGCCAGTAGTACCCAGGGCCGCACTGAAGCTTTCTTT. Amino acid sequence: CASSTQGRTEAFF.

The chain links TRBV6-5 to TRBJ1-5; D remains ambiguous. Germline loops: CDR1 MNHEY, CDR2 SVGAGI. The CDR3 totals 13 residues. Trimming removed 2 bases from V and 4 bases from J, with 6 bases in between. The CDR3 sequence: CASSYIRNQPQHF. DNA for the CDR3: TGTGCCAGCAGTTACATCCGAAATCAGCCCCAGCATTTT.